Each of the 21 T cell receptor beta chains below was sequenced from the same sample in a study of cytomegalovirus exposure and HLA in healthy donors. The PCR employed 60 Vbeta primers together with 13 Jbeta primers. The assay was immunoSEQ multiplex PCR, and TCRdb's table has in-frame clones only and misses some. Of about 140,000 clones listed, about 84% were seen once; the top ten hold about 2.2%. Sequenced sample: PBMCs. These receptors all stem from a woman aged 18-29 years in good health and CMV-seropositive.

The genes are TRBV5-1 and TRBJ2-5; D is possibly TRBD2 (6 bases). This CDR3 is 18 amino acids long. Per germline, CDR1 SGHRS and CDR2 YFSETQ. V shed 4 bases and J shed 8 bases, with 30 bases lying between them. The CDR3 coding sequence is TGCGCCAGCAGCCGGGGGACTCCATCAGGGATGGGGGTTCGAACCCAGTACTTC. It specifies CASSRGTPSGMGVRTQYF. Complete variable domain (other parts from reference TRBV5-1 and TRBJ2-5): KAGVTQTPRYLIKTRGQQVTLSCSPISGHRSVSWYQQTPGQGLQFLFEYFSETQRNKGNFPGRFSGRQFSNSRSEMNVSTLELGDSALYLCASSRGTPSGMGVRTQYFGPGTRLLVL.

This clone is a singleton in its sample. This rearrangement joins TRBV30 to TRBJ2-7, with D possibly matching TRBD1 (6 bases). The V and J ends lost 5 bases and 5 bases respectively, with 19 bases between them. CDR1 GTSNPN and CDR2 SVGIG come from the germline V gene (reference sequence). CDR3 length equals 14 residues. The CDR3 DNA follows: TGTGCCTGGGGTCCTACAGGGATTTCACACGAGCAGTACTTC. Translating gives CAWGPTGISHEQYF. Variable domain in full (rest from reference TRBV30 and TRBJ2-7): SQTIHQWPATLVQPVGSPLSLECTVEGTSNPNLYWYRQAAGRGLQLLFYSVGIGQISSEVPQNLSASRPQDRQFILSSKKLLLSDSGFYLCAWGPTGISHEQYFGPGTRLTVT.

The chain uses TRBV7-4 and TRBJ1-1; 11 nucleotides align to TRBD1. Germline V gene lookup returns CDR1 SGHVT and CDR2 SQSDAQ. The CDR3 is 15 residues long. V was pared by 4 bases and J by 11 bases, with 12 bases of the junction left unmatched. The CDR3 here is CASSWGGDRGFGAFF. As DNA, the CDR3 is TGTGCCAGCAGCTGGGGGGGGGACAGGGGGTTTGGGGCTTTCTTT.

The gene calls are TRBV19 and TRBJ2-1; 11 nucleotides line up with TRBD2. Trimming at V came to 3 bases and at J to 3 bases, leaving 4 bases not matched to a gene. CDR3 length: 16 residues. Germline loops: CDR1 LNHDA, CDR2 SQIVND (reference sequence). The CDR3 is CASSIPLAGDYNEQFF. CDR3 sequence (DNA): TGTGCCAGTAGTATCCCACTAGCGGGGGACTACAATGAGCAGTTCTTC.

The genes are TRBV5-5 and TRBJ1-2; no clear D. V was clipped by 3 bases and J by 5 bases, with 26 bases between them. CDR3 length equals 18 residues. Germline V CDR1 and CDR2: SGHKS, YYEKEE (reference sequence). For the CDR3, the DNA is TGTGCCAGCAGCTCCCCCCCTCTTAAGTTGCGCGGTTCGTATGGCTACACCTTC. Its protein product is CASSSPPLKLRGSYGYTF.

A few counts support this clone. The chain has TRBV6-1 and TRBJ2-3; TRBD2 agrees at 10 bases. This CDR3 has 18 amino acids. Trimming cost V 4 bases and J 4 bases; bases outside gene matches: 14. Germline V gene lookup returns CDR1 MNHNS and CDR2 SASEGT. Written as DNA, the CDR3 is TGTGCCAGCAGTGGCACTAGCGGGGCCAATACTCGTCCAGATACGCAGTATTTT. Residues: CASSGTSGANTRPDTQYF.

This clone was seen only a few times. The chain couples TRBV2 to TRBJ1-4, with D possibly being TRBD1 (6 bases). Trimming took off 10 bases at V and 10 bases at J, with 22 bases between the two ends. This CDR3 is 14 amino acids long. The germline V gene has CDR1 SNHLY and CDR2 FYNNEI. The CDR3 nucleotides are TGTGCCACACGGAATGAGGGGGACGTGGGAAAACTGTTTTTT. Its translation: CATRNEGDVGKLFF.

J is TRBJ2-6 and V is TRBV6-6, with D tentatively TRBD2 (5 bases). CDR1 is MNHNY and CDR2 is SVGAGI in the germline V gene (reference sequence). Trimming took 8 bases from V and 4 from J, leaving 9 bases between them. CDR3 size: 13 residues. CDR3 sequence reads: CASRAGGANVLTF. The CDR3 coding sequence is TGTGCCAGCCGGGCGGGCGGGGCCAACGTCCTGACTTTC.

The J gene is TRBJ2-2, the V gene TRBV9; TRBD1 might be the D (6 bases). The CDR3 consists of 17 residues. Trimming shortened V by 4 bases and J by 2 bases, and 18 bases separated the two germline ends. Germline V gene data show CDR1 as SGDLS and CDR2 as YYNGEE. CDR3 sequence: CASSLRPRTDNTGELFF. In DNA form, the CDR3 reads TGTGCCAGCAGCCTAAGACCCCGGACAGACAACACCGGGGAGCTGTTTTTT.

This chain joins TRBV30 and TRBJ1-1, with 8 bases matching TRBD1. The CDR3 runs to 11 residues. Germline V gene sequence: CDR1 GTSNPN, CDR2 SVGIG (reference sequence). V trimming: 3 bases; J trimming: 11 bases; junction bases outside the gene matches: 5. For the CDR3, the DNA is TGTGCCTGGAGGACCCGGGACAGGGCTTTCTTT. It encodes CAWRTRDRAFF.

This clone showed up just a few times. V is TRBV6-5 and J is TRBJ1-1; D not resolved. The V gene's germline CDR1 is MNHEY and CDR2 SVGAGI. Trimming shortened V by 6 bases and J by 0 bases, and 14 bases separated the two germline ends. CDR3 length: 15 residues. The CDR3 region has the DNA TGTGCCAGCAGGGTTTTCCGGGTTCTGAACACTGAAGCTTTCTTT. As protein: CASRVFRVLNTEAFF.

The rearrangement joins TRBV28 to TRBJ2-5; maybe TRBD2 (5 bases). The germline V gene has CDR1 MDHEN and CDR2 SYDVKM. The CDR3 contains 13 residues. The V gene lost 6 bases and the J gene lost 4 bases, with 12 bases spanning the gap. CDR3 sequence: CASRVLGGETQYF. The CDR3 DNA reads as TGTGCCAGCAGGGTACTAGGCGGAGAGACCCAGTACTTC.

This chain connects TRBV27 to TRBJ1-6; 7 nucleotides match TRBD1. Germline trimming cut 6 bases from V and 10 bases from J; bases unmatched to any gene: 9. Per germline, CDR1 MNHEY and CDR2 SMNVEV (reference sequence). There are 14 residues in the CDR3. CDR3 coding DNA: TGTGCCAGCAGGTTGACAGGGTTCGGATCACCCCTCCACTTT. This sequence encodes CASRLTGFGSPLHF.

The CDR3 region has the DNA TGTGCCAGCGGCGCTCGGGCAGGGGTAACCTTTAATGAAAAACTGTTTTTT. Its protein is CASGARAGVTFNEKLFF. The gene calls are TRBV27 and TRBJ1-4, with D possibly matching TRBD1 (6 bases). The CDR3 is 17 residues long. CDR1 is MNHEY and CDR2 is SMNVEV in the germline V gene (reference sequence). The ends were cut back, 8 bases at V and 4 bases at J, with 23 bases in the middle.

J is TRBJ2-2 and V is TRBV5-1, with 10 bases lining up with TRBD1. Germline V gene sequence: CDR1 SGHRS, CDR2 YFSETQ. The CDR3 length is 16 residues. After removal of 2 bases from V and 4 bases from J, the junction contained 5 bases not matched to a gene. CDR3 sequence (DNA): TGCGCCAGCAGCTTAGGGACAGGGGCGTCCACCGGGGAGCTGTTTTTT. Translated: CASSLGTGASTGELFF.

The chain couples TRBV6-6 to TRBJ2-7; 8 bases are shared with TRBD1. Germline-derived CDR1 and CDR2 are MNHNY and SVGAGI (reference sequence). The V segment lost 6 bases and the J segment 6 bases; nucleotides outside the gene matches: 7. The CDR3 sequence is 13 residues long. The CDR3 here is CASSADRVSEQYF. The CDR3 coding sequence is TGTGCCAGCAGCGCGGACAGGGTATCCGAGCAGTACTTC.

The V gene is TRBV30, the J gene TRBJ1-2, with TRBD1 identical over 7 bases. Germline CDR1 is GTSNPN and CDR2 is SVGIG (reference sequence). V was pared by 4 bases and J by 5 bases, with 16 bases of the junction left unmatched. The CDR3 covers 16 residues. CDR3 nucleotides: TGTGCCTGGACAAGACGGGCTCAGGGGGTGGATTATGGCTACACCTTC. As protein: CAWTRRAQGVDYGYTF.

This clone showed up just once. The rearrangement links TRBV19 to TRBJ2-2; 8 bases are shared with TRBD1. V shed 4 bases and J 6 bases; nucleotides not matched to a gene: 4. Germline V gene data show CDR1 as LNHDA and CDR2 as SQIVND (reference sequence). The CDR3 contains 14 residues. Here the CDR3 reads CASSTDRVAGELFF. CDR3 in DNA: TGTGCCAGTAGTACGGACAGGGTCGCCGGGGAGCTGTTTTTT.

V and J are TRBV28 and TRBJ2-1; 7 bases line up with TRBD1. The CDR3 consists of 12 residues. V lost 9 bases to trimming and J lost 6 bases; unmatched junction nucleotides: 5. From germline, CDR1 is MDHEN and CDR2 SYDVKM. The CDR3 region is CASRQGGNEQFF. As DNA, the CDR3 is TGTGCCAGTAGACAGGGTGGCAATGAGCAGTTCTTC.

This clone was detected only a few times. The gene calls are TRBV7-6 and TRBJ1-1, with TRBD1 matching over 7 bases. From germline, CDR1 is SGHVS and CDR2 FNYEAQ. V shed 5 bases, J shed 0 bases, and the junction held 3 bases outside the gene matches. There are 14 residues in the CDR3. The CDR3 DNA follows: TGTGCCAGCAGCGGGGGACAGATGAACACTGAAGCTTTCTTT. Residues: CASSGGQMNTEAFF.

The genes are TRBV28 and TRBJ1-2, with 8 bases aligning to TRBD1. Germline CDR1 MDHEN, CDR2 SYDVKM. The CDR3 is 14 residues long. Germline trimming cut 4 bases from V and 2 bases from J; bases unmatched to any gene: 3. The CDR3 here is CASSSQGANYGYTF. CDR3 nucleotide sequence: TGTGCCAGCAGTTCGCAGGGGGCGAACTATGGCTACACCTTC.